A selection of T cell receptor beta chains follows, all from one sample in a study of CD8 T cells in ankylosing spondylitis. TCRdb re-derived calls from the 5' RACE reads in MiXCR, one entry per CDR3 protein. The repertoire consists of about 840,000 distinct CDR3 sequences, with about 10% occurring once and the leading ten covering approximately 0.5%. The material sequenced was blood, either unsorted or a sorted T cell fraction (not recorded which). Receptors were obtained from a male donor with ankylosing spondylitis. Each CDR3 is given with its conserved first and last residue. D genes are given only for firm matches. Clone size is stated in some rows and not others, as once, few, many or a class when expanded.

clone_size	v_call	d_call	j_call	cdr3_aa	cdr3_nt
NA	TRBV6-2/TRBV6-3	TRBD1	TRBJ2-6	CASQRADRGRGANVLTF	TGTGCCAGCCAACGGGCGGACAGGGGACGCGGGGCCAACGTCCTGACTTTC
NA	TRBV7-9	NA	TRBJ1-5	CASSSYGGAQPQHF	TGTGCCAGCAGCTCTTACGGGGGAGCTCAGCCCCAGCATTTT
few	TRBV12-3/TRBV12-4	NA	TRBJ1-2	CASSPTRGDYGYTF	TGTGCCAGCAGCCCGACGAGGGGCGACTATGGCTACACCTTC
few	TRBV20-1	TRBD2	TRBJ2-7	CSKMGLAGDEQYF	TGCAGCAAAATGGGACTAGCGGGAGACGAGCAGTACTTC
few	TRBV21-1	NA	TRBJ1-2	CASSKGRLPSAYGYTF	TGTGCCAGCAGCAAAGGACGGCTCCCGTCCGCCTATGGCTACACCTTC
NA	TRBV9	NA	TRBJ2-5	CASSVVRREETQYF	TGTGCCAGCAGCGTAGTTCGAAGGGAAGAGACCCAGTACTTC
NA	TRBV5-1	NA	TRBJ2-1	CASSLAALSSSYNEQFF	TGCGCCAGCAGCTTGGCCGCCCTAAGTAGCTCCTACAATGAGCAGTTCTTC
many	TRBV12-3/TRBV12-4	NA	TRBJ2-5	CASSPYPRQTQETQYF	TGTGCCAGCAGCCCCTACCCCCGACAAACACAAGAGACCCAGTACTTC
few	TRBV11-2	TRBD2	TRBJ2-1	CASRTDGTSGTHNEQFF	TGTGCCAGCAGGACTGACGGGACTAGCGGGACTCACAATGAGCAGTTCTTC
NA	TRBV6-1	TRBD2	TRBJ2-1	CASSELAGGTYNEQFF	TGTGCCAGCAGTGAACTAGCGGGGGGGACCTACAATGAGCAGTTCTTC
many	TRBV15	NA	TRBJ1-6	CATRGSGNSPLHF	TGTGCCACCCGGGGGTCGGGGAATTCACCCCTCCACTTT
few	TRBV5-1	TRBD1	TRBJ1-5	CASSLGDSKIQPQHF	TGCGCCAGCAGCTTGGGGGACAGTAAGATTCAGCCCCAGCATTTT
NA	TRBV6-1	TRBD1	TRBJ2-7	CASRKTGSSFSYEQYF	TGTGCCAGCAGAAAGACAGGGTCTTCGTTCTCCTACGAGCAGTACTTC
few	TRBV15	NA	TRBJ2-1	CATSRGDSTYNEQFF	TGTGCCACCAGCAGAGGTGACTCTACCTACAATGAGCAGTTCTTC
NA	TRBV7-9	NA	TRBJ1-1	CASSFTGSNTEAFF	TGTGCCAGCAGCTTCACAGGTTCTAACACTGAAGCTTTCTTT
NA	TRBV6-2/TRBV6-3	NA	TRBJ1-2	CASSPRTEDYGYTF	TGTGCCAGCAGTCCCCGGACGGAAGACTATGGCTACACCTTC
few	TRBV25-1	TRBD2	TRBJ2-7	CASGTSGSGEQYF	TGTGCCAGCGGGACTAGCGGGAGCGGCGAGCAGTACTTC
NA	TRBV20-1	TRBD2	TRBJ2-5	CSVDSGPQETQYF	TGCAGTGTTGATAGCGGGCCCCAAGAGACCCAGTACTTC